The entry that follows covers one T cell receptor beta chain sequence. This clonotype was seen a handful of times. It lacks a known antigen. No much larger clonotype is one base removed from it; base qualities were not supplied. This entry is derived from a study of T-cell reconstitution after alpha-beta-depleted transplantation in children (dated by TCRdb to about 2016). Regarding the complete study: T-cell immune reconstitution after TCRalphabeta/CD19-depleted allogeneic hematopoietic cell transplantation in children was quantitatively tracked in the study by means of TCR repertoire profiling. Points the paper makes about the study in general: The apparently early recovery of alphabetaT-cell counts about two months after transplant reportedly depended on only several hundred rapidly expanded clones that came from non-depleted graft cells. In some patients, the high TCRbeta diversity seen at day 60 was put down to recipient T cells and intrathymic progenitors that had survived conditioning. Over the following months the frequencies of hyperexpanded clones went down, and after one year T-cell counts and TCRbeta diversity were mostly credited to newly produced T cells.

Library prep was done by PCR. The run used an Illumina HiSeq 2500. To normalize quantification of the TCRbeta repertoire, the TCR libraries were built with molecular barcoding that relied on unique molecular identifiers. Starting from the raw public reads, TCRdb applied fastp trimming at Q25, assembled clones with MiXCR and retained in-frame beta chains. CDR3 protein duplicates are merged, each entry listing the most common genes and DNA. This sample is represented by some 8,000 distinct CDR3 sequences; 25% to 35% of them were singletons. The ten largest account for 2% to 2.5% of the sample. A distance of 14 bases separates the germline ends of V and J, which lose 2 bases and 1 base respectively. The CDR3 contains 16 residues, cysteine and phenylalanine counted. Only the CDR3 DNA stays, 48 bases, in frame from base 1. Per the publication, the time point label means: day 60 (about 2 months) after transplantation. The treatment or condition label, read with the paper, signifies: allogeneic hematopoietic cell transplantation with graft depleted of TCRalphabeta T cells and CD19 B cells. The transplant recipients were children given TCRalphabeta/CD19-depleted allogeneic hematopoietic cell grafts.

The receptor's source is a boy under two years old who had a stem cell transplant for SCID, so the T cells may come from the graft donor. The sample in question was peripheral blood, obtained 60 days after TCRalphabeta/CD19-depleted stem cell transplant. Here the chain combines TRBV23-1 and TRBJ1-1; no confident D gene assignment can be made. TRBV23-1 is flagged as an ORF with uncertain function. The CDR3 protein sequence reads: CASSQKVGGRNTEAFF. The base sequence is TGCGCCAGCAGTCAAAAAGTTGGTGGTAGGAACACTGAAGCTTTCTTT.